The 21 T cell receptor beta chains listed next were all sequenced from one sample in a study of blood T cell repertoires in COVID-19. Libraries were prepared by immunoSEQ multiplex PCR; TCRdb keeps only in-frame clonotypes and omits some of them. Among under 200,000 clones listed, around 80% were seen once. The sample taken for sequencing was peripheral blood. All receptors come from a man between 65 and 80 years old with active or convalescent COVID-19.

The sample holds a few counts of this clone. The CDR3, as DNA: TGTGCCAGCAGTCCCCGAGGAGGGTCTGAAAAACTGTTTTTT. Its protein product is CASSPRGGSEKLFF. The chain has TRBV5-4 and TRBJ1-4; D not certain. The CDR3 sequence is 14 residues long. Germline assignment: CDR1 SGHNT and CDR2 YYREEE (reference sequence). Deletions cut 5 bases from V and 7 bases from J, with 15 bases between.

The V call is TRBV5-6, the J call TRBJ1-5, with TRBD1 matching over 12 bases. The CDR3 is made up of 18 amino acids. V was pared by 7 bases and J by 8 bases, with 19 bases of the junction left unmatched. Germline loops: CDR1 SGHDT, CDR2 YYEEEE. CDR3 nucleotides: TGTGCCAGCCCCACAACTCCGGGACAGGGGGCGCGTAGAGAGCCCCAGCATTTT. Translating gives CASPTTPGQGARREPQHF. Combining the CDR3 with reference TRBV5-6 and TRBJ1-5 gives the whole variable domain DAGVTQSPTHLIKTRGQQVTLRCSPKSGHDTVSWYQQALGQGPQFIFQYYEEEERQRGNFPDRFSGHQFPNYSSELNVNALLLGDSALYLCASPTTPGQGARREPQHFGDGTRLSIL.

A single count supports this clone. The chain combines TRBV7-2 with TRBJ2-1; 7 bases agree with TRBD1. Trimming removed 2 bases from V and 7 bases from J; junction bases left unmatched: 11. The CDR3 sequence is 16 residues long. Germline CDR1 reads SGHTA; CDR2 reads FQGNSA. The CDR3 bases are TGTGCCAGCAGCTTAATTTGGACAGGCGGATTGAATGAGCAGTTCTTC. Amino acids: CASSLIWTGGLNEQFF.

The chain links TRBV5-1 to TRBJ2-7, with 10 bases lining up with TRBD1. The length of the CDR3 is 14 residues. Germline V lookup: CDR1 SGHRS, CDR2 YFSETQ. V shed 8 bases, J shed 3 bases, and the junction held 8 bases outside the gene matches. CDR3 DNA: TGCGCCAGTAGACCGACAGGGGGCGGCTACGAGCAGTACTTC. Amino acid sequence: CASRPTGGGYEQYF.

The CDR3 sequence: CASSFLEGVDRFF. The CDR3 DNA reads as TGTGCCAGCAGTTTTCTAGAGGGGGTAGATCGGTTCTTC. The V call is TRBV12-3 or TRBV12-4, the J call TRBJ2-1, with D possibly TRBD1 on 6 matching bases. The CDR3 is 13 amino acids. Trimming took 3 bases from V and 15 from J, leaving 18 bases between them.

The chain is built from TRBV28 and TRBJ1-2; 7 positions agree with TRBD1. Germline CDR1 reads MDHEN; CDR2 reads SYDVKM. Trimming took 6 bases from V and 7 from J; bases not matched to a gene: 5. The CDR3 has 12 residues. The CDR3 region has the DNA TGTGCCAGCAGAAAGGGGGCACTTGGCTACACCTTC. It yields the protein CASRKGALGYTF.

A remark on this clone: Sequence at one end of the junction differs from germline and may be a read error. Other DNA sequences in this sample translate to the same CDR3. The CDR3 loop is CASSRGNSEAFF. CDR3 DNA sequence: TGTGCCAGCAGCCGAGGGAACTCTGAAGCTTTCTTT. The rearrangement links TRBV6-5 to TRBJ1-1, with no clear D. Germline V CDR1 and CDR2: MNHEY, SVGAGI. This CDR3 contains 12 residues.

For the CDR3, the DNA is TGTGCCAGCAGTTCAGGGGGATGGGGCTATGGCTACACCTTC. Its protein is CASSSGGWGYGYTF. The J gene is TRBJ1-2, the V gene TRBV6-5; 7 nucleotides align to TRBD1. Looked up from germline, CDR1 is MNHEY and CDR2 is SVGAGI. Unmatched junction bases numbered 6, after V lost 4 bases and J lost 4 bases. This CDR3 is built from 14 residues.

As to this clone: Other DNA sequences in the same sample also yield this CDR3. V usage is TRBV18 and J usage is TRBJ1-5; no firm D call. From germline, CDR1 is KGHSH and CDR2 LQKENI. V was trimmed by 6 bases and J by 0 bases, leaving 6 bases between them. This CDR3 is built from 13 residues. DNA for the CDR3: TGTGCCAGCTCTAGTAATAGCAATCAGCCCCAGCATTTT. As protein: CASSSNSNQPQHF.

This chain links TRBV9 with TRBJ2-2; D unclear. The CDR3 length is 14 residues. Germline loops: CDR1 SGDLS, CDR2 YYNGEE. Trimming left V 0 bases short and J 3 bases short, with 6 bases between. This CDR3 is CASSVGEDTGELFF. The CDR3 bases are TGTGCCAGCAGCGTAGGAGAGGACACCGGGGAGCTGTTTTTT.

The chain joins TRBV2 to TRBJ1-2; D is possibly TRBD1 (6 bases). Between the trimmed V and J ends, which lost 6 bases and 5 bases, there was a span of 16 bases. In germline, CDR1 is SNHLY, CDR2 FYNNEI. The CDR3 covers 14 residues. CDR3 sequence reads: CASSYRADQYGYTF. In DNA, the CDR3 is TGTGCCAGCAGCTACAGGGCCGATCAATATGGCTACACCTTC.

This clone was counted between two and nine times. The chain couples TRBV7-2 to TRBJ1-1; 12 bases agree with TRBD1. The V gene end was trimmed by 5 bases and the J gene end by 3 bases; junction bases not matched to a gene: 4. The CDR3 extends over 15 amino acids. Germline CDR1 and CDR2: SGHTA and FQGNSA. The CDR3 reads CASSMRDRGHTEAFF. As DNA, the CDR3 is TGTGCCAGCAGCATGCGGGACAGGGGGCACACTGAAGCTTTCTTT. Combining the CDR3 with reference TRBV7-2 and TRBJ1-1 gives the whole variable domain GAGVSQSPSNKVTEKGKDVELRCDPISGHTALYWYRQSLGQGLEFLIYFQGNSAPDKSGLPSDRFSAERTGGSVSTLTIQRTQQEDSAVYLCASSMRDRGHTEAFFGQGTRLTVV.

The CDR3 nucleotides are TGTGCCACCCAGGGGTATGAGACCCAGTACTTC. Amino acid sequence: CATQGYETQYF. V gene TRBV2 combines with J gene TRBJ2-5, with D maybe TRBD1 (6 bases). The CDR3 totals 11 residues. Per the germline V gene, CDR1 is SNHLY and CDR2 is FYNNEI. Between the trimmed V and J ends, which lost 10 bases and 5 bases, there was a span of 11 bases. Filled out from reference TRBV2 and TRBJ2-5, the complete variable domain reads EPEVTQTPSHQVTQMGQEVILRCVPISNHLYFYWYRQILGQKVEFLVSFYNNEISEKSEIFDDQFSVERPDGSNFTLKIRSTKLEDSAMYFCATQGYETQYFGPGTRLLVL.

DNA for the CDR3: TGTGCCAGCTCACCCCCGGGTGGGGAGACCCAGTACTTC. As protein: CASSPPGGETQYF. The V call is TRBV18, the J call TRBJ2-5, with D uncertain. The ends were cut back, 3 bases at V and 5 bases at J, with 10 bases in the middle. Looked up from germline, CDR1 is KGHSH and CDR2 is LQKENI. This CDR3 region has 13 residues.

The chain uses TRBV6-2 or TRBV6-3 and TRBJ2-7; a weak D match, TRBD2 (5 bases). Looked up from germline, CDR1 is MNHEY and CDR2 is SVGEGT. The CDR3 spans 16 residues. V dropped 2 bases and J dropped 3 bases, with 17 bases sitting between them. The CDR3 reads CASSYPVGAENYEQYF. DNA of the CDR3: TGTGCCAGCAGTTACCCCGTTGGAGCGGAGAACTACGAGCAGTACTTC.

The chain is built from TRBV21-1 and TRBJ2-7; no DNA check was done on the table's D call, TRBD1. TRBV21-1 is reported as a pseudogene. The CDR3 length is 15 residues. This CDR3 reads CASNHGAGGRYEQYF. The CDR3 nucleotides are TGTGCCAGCAATCACGGGGCAGGGGGTAGGTACGAGCAGTACTTC.

The genes are TRBV7-2 and TRBJ2-7, with a weak D call TRBD1 (6 bases). V lost 1 base and J lost 3, with 16 bases in between. CDR3 length equals 16 residues. CDR1 and CDR2 (germline): SGHTA, FQGNSA. The CDR3 sequence: CASSLVAGQLLYEQYF. The CDR3 DNA reads TGTGCCAGCAGCTTAGTTGCTGGACAGCTACTCTACGAGCAGTACTTC. Drawing the rest from reference TRBV7-2 and TRBJ2-7, the complete variable domain is GAGVSQSPSNKVTEKGKDVELRCDPISGHTALYWYRQSLGQGLEFLIYFQGNSAPDKSGLPSDRFSAERTGGSVSTLTIQRTQQEDSAVYLCASSLVAGQLLYEQYFGPGTRLTVT.

The chain recombines TRBV11-2 with TRBJ2-7, with a weak D call TRBD1 (6 bases). The CDR3 spans 18 residues. V lost 2 bases and J 0 bases, leaving 20 bases between the germline ends. Germline lookup yields CDR1 SGHAT and CDR2 FQNNGV. The chain's CDR3 is CASSLRPLNRVNSYEQYF. CDR3 nucleotides: TGTGCCAGCAGCTTAAGGCCCCTAAACAGGGTAAACTCCTACGAGCAGTACTTC.

The rearrangement uses TRBV5-1 and TRBJ1-4; the match to TRBD1 covers 10 bases. Germline values: CDR1 SGHRS, CDR2 YFSETQ. V lost 0 bases and J lost 7; bases outside the gene matches: 9. The CDR3 has 17 residues. CDR3 region: CASSLGRHDRGREKLFF. As DNA, the CDR3 is TGCGCCAGCAGCTTGGGACGTCATGACAGGGGGCGTGAAAAACTGTTTTTT.

The chain employs TRBV27 and TRBJ2-1; 10 nucleotides agree with TRBD2. V lost 5 bases to trimming and J lost 6 bases; unmatched junction nucleotides: 10. CDR1 and CDR2 (germline): MNHEY, SMNVEV (reference sequence). The CDR3 consists of 16 residues. The CDR3 bases are TGTGCCAGCAGTCCCTTCCTAGCGGGGGACTCCAATGAGCAGTTCTTC. It is translated as CASSPFLAGDSNEQFF.

The chain couples TRBV7-3 to TRBJ1-2; 7 bases fit TRBD1. Germline assignment: CDR1 SGHTA and CDR2 FQGTGA. The CDR3 extends over 14 amino acids. After removal of 1 base from V and 4 bases from J, the junction contained 3 bases not matched to a gene. CDR3 in amino acids: CASSLNPGGYGYTF. CDR3 coding DNA: TGTGCCAGCAGCTTAAATCCAGGGGGCTATGGCTACACCTTC.